A single sample gave rise to the 26 T cell receptor beta chains below, sequenced in a study of T cells in localized non-small cell lung cancer. TCRdb's copy holds only in-frame clones and misses some; the assay was immunoSEQ multiplex PCR. The sample records almost 30,000 clones, around 90% being singletons. The input for sequencing was peripheral blood, taken before any cancer treatment. These receptors were taken from an older female donor with stage III squamous cell lung carcinoma.

The rearrangement joins TRBV6-5 to TRBJ2-5, with unresolved D. The germline V gene encodes CDR1 MNHEY and CDR2 SVGAGI. V was clipped by 2 bases and J by 2 bases, with 6 bases between them. CDR3 size: 13 residues. In DNA form, the CDR3 reads TGTGCCAGCAGTTACGGGCAGCAAGAGACCCAGTACTTC. It yields the protein CASSYGQQETQYF.

The rearrangement joins TRBV6-5 to TRBJ2-1; 15 bases are a match to TRBD2. Germline loops: CDR1 MNHEY, CDR2 SVGAGI. V lost 4 bases to trimming and J lost 9 bases; unmatched junction nucleotides: 4. The CDR3 is 15 residues long. The CDR3: CASSSGLAGGSEQFF. Here the CDR3 DNA reads TGTGCCAGCAGTTCGGGACTAGCGGGGGGAAGTGAGCAGTTCTTC.

This chain uses TRBV11-3 with TRBJ2-3; possibly TRBD2 for D (7 bases). CDR3 length equals 14 residues. Trimming removed 8 bases from V and 0 bases from J, with 12 bases in between. Germline V gives CDR1 SGHNT, CDR2 YENEEA. The CDR3 DNA sequence: TGTGCCAGCTGGGGGGGGCCTAGCACAGATACGCAGTATTTT. Translating it yields CASWGGPSTDTQYF.

The chain recombines TRBV18 with TRBJ2-3, with a tentative D call TRBD1 (6 bases). Germline CDR1 and CDR2: KGHSH and LQKENI. V was trimmed by 0 bases and J by 0 bases, leaving 16 bases between them. The CDR3 is 18 amino acids. CDR3 DNA sequence: TGTGCCAGCTCACCACCGGCCCCAAGGACAGCTAGCACAGATACGCAGTATTTT. Protein: CASSPPAPRTASTDTQYF.

The rearrangement joins TRBV2 to TRBJ2-5; 8 bases fit TRBD1. J was trimmed by 2 bases and V by 6 bases; bases with no gene match: 14. The CDR3 sequence is 17 residues long. CDR1 is SNHLY, CDR2 FYNNEI, per germline. CDR3 region: CASRLLARDRRQETQYF. DNA for the CDR3: TGTGCCAGCAGGCTCCTAGCCCGGGACAGGCGGCAAGAGACCCAGTACTTC.

The chain combines TRBV10-2 with TRBJ2-5; 13 bases align to TRBD2. The closer fit of TRBJ2-7 to the DNA end suggests the J call may be wrong. Looked up from germline, CDR1 is WSHSY and CDR2 is SAAADI. The CDR3 loop spans 13 amino acids. DNA for the CDR3: TGCGCCAGTGCACTAGCGGGAGGGAACGAGCAGTACTTC. Translated, it gives CASALAGGNEQYF.

This chain joins TRBV5-1 and TRBJ1-4; no firm D call. Germline V gene sequence: CDR1 SGHRS, CDR2 YFSETQ. V gave up 0 bases and J gave up 5 bases, with 17 bases separating them. The CDR3 is 17 amino acids. The CDR3 sequence is CASSLEGSRAQNEKLFF. The CDR3 region has the DNA TGCGCCAGCAGCTTGGAAGGCAGCCGGGCCCAAAATGAAAAACTGTTTTTT.

In its sample, this clone was seen once. This chain joins TRBV28 and TRBJ2-7, with TRBD1 identical over 7 bases. The V gene end was trimmed by 5 bases and the J gene end by 3 bases; junction bases not matched to a gene: 10. The CDR3 covers 15 residues. Germline CDR1 MDHEN, CDR2 SYDVKM. DNA of the CDR3: TGTGCCAGCAGTATACCGACAGGGAATTACTACGAGCAGTACTTC. It encodes CASSIPTGNYYEQYF.

This chain links TRBV6-6 with TRBJ1-1; 7 nucleotides align to TRBD1. Trimming took 6 bases from V and 1 from J; bases not matched to a gene: 5. The CDR3 totals 14 residues. The germline CDR1 and CDR2 sequences are MNHNY and SVGAGI (reference sequence). The CDR3 here is CASRRGQANTEAFF. The DNA for the CDR3 is TGTGCCAGCAGGCGAGGACAGGCGAACACTGAAGCTTTCTTT.

The chain recombines TRBV29-1 with TRBJ2-3; D remains ambiguous. V was clipped by 3 bases and J by 5 bases, with 18 bases between them. The CDR3 consists of 15 residues. CDR1 is SQVTM, CDR2 ANQGSEA, per germline. The CDR3 region has the DNA TGCAGCGTTGAGGTGCCTAGAGGTTCAGTAGATACGCAGTATTTT. It codes for CSVEVPRGSVDTQYF.

The genes are TRBV15 and TRBJ1-6; 9 bases match TRBD1. This CDR3 region has 15 residues. Germline values: CDR1 LNHNV, CDR2 YYDKDF (reference sequence). The J segment lost 10 bases and the V segment lost 8 bases, leaving 12 bases of the junction unmatched. CDR3 sequence reads: CATGTGIGLFSPLHF. CDR3 sequence (DNA): TGTGCCACCGGGACAGGGATCGGTTTGTTCTCACCCCTCCACTTT.

This chain joins TRBV7-9 and TRBJ1-1; D call uncertain. Germline CDR1 reads SEHNR; CDR2 reads FQNEAQ (reference sequence). The CDR3 covers 14 residues. V shed 1 base and J shed 0 bases, with 6 bases lying between them. CDR3 sequence: CASSLGYMNTEAFF. The CDR3 bases are TGTGCCAGCAGCTTAGGTTATATGAACACTGAAGCTTTCTTT.

The J gene is TRBJ1-2, the V gene TRBV19, with D perhaps TRBD1 (5 bases). Germline values: CDR1 LNHDA, CDR2 SQIVND (reference sequence). V lost 6 bases, J lost 4 bases, and 15 bases lay in between. The CDR3 extends over 14 amino acids. The CDR3 is CASSPQEPLYGYTF. The CDR3 coding sequence is TGTGCCAGTAGCCCACAGGAACCTCTCTATGGCTACACCTTC.

The J gene is TRBJ1-1, the V gene TRBV28; the D is unclear. Germline V gene data show CDR1 as MDHEN and CDR2 as SYDVKM. The V gene lost 7 bases and the J gene lost 1 base, with 13 bases spanning the gap. This CDR3 spans 14 amino acids. The CDR3 reads CASITIKRNTEAFF. CDR3 bases: TGTGCCAGCATCACGATTAAAAGGAACACTGAAGCTTTCTTT. Full variable domain (remainder filled in from reference TRBV28 and TRBJ1-1): DVKVTQSSRYLVKRTGEKVFLECVQDMDHENMFWYRQDPGLGLRLIYFSYDVKMKEKGDIPEGYSVSREKKERFSLILESASTNQTSMYLCASITIKRNTEAFFGQGTRLTVV.

The chain uses TRBV11-2 and TRBJ2-5; no clear D gene. The V and J ends lost 1 base and 0 bases respectively, with 6 bases between them. The CDR3 length is 14 residues. CDR1 and CDR2 (germline): SGHAT, FQNNGV. The CDR3 nucleotides read TGTGCCAGCAGCTTAGTGGCGGACCAAGAGACCCAGTACTTC. Encoded protein: CASSLVADQETQYF.

This chain uses TRBV7-9 with TRBJ1-1; possible D gene TRBD1, 5 bases. This CDR3 is 15 amino acids long. V was pared by 7 bases and J by 3 bases, with 18 bases between. CDR1 SEHNR and CDR2 FQNEAQ come from the germline V gene (reference sequence). The CDR3: CASILTGPPDTEAFF. CDR3 bases: TGTGCCAGCATTCTCACAGGCCCTCCCGACACTGAAGCTTTCTTT.

The chain uses TRBV5-1 and TRBJ2-3; 11 bases are shared with TRBD2. Losses at the gene ends were 6 bases for V and 0 bases for J; bases not matched to a gene: 9. CDR3 length: 17 amino acids. The germline V gene has CDR1 SGHRS and CDR2 YFSETQ. The DNA of the CDR3 is TGCGCCAGCACGGATAGCGGGAGGGCCGGGAGCACAGATACGCAGTATTTT. It encodes CASTDSGRAGSTDTQYF.

The chain couples TRBV7-2 to TRBJ1-1; D gene unclear. V was clipped by 7 bases and J by 0 bases, with 6 bases between them. This CDR3 spans 12 amino acids. Germline CDR1 SGHTA, CDR2 FQGNSA. This CDR3 reads CASTIMNTEAFF. CDR3 nucleotide sequence: TGTGCCAGCACAATAATGAACACTGAAGCTTTCTTT.

The gene calls are TRBV5-1 and TRBJ2-5; D not resolved. V was pared by 0 bases and J by 7 bases, with 7 bases between. The CDR3 runs to 12 residues. In germline, CDR1 is SGHRS, CDR2 YFSETQ. Here the CDR3 reads CASSLAGVTQYF. The CDR3 DNA sequence: TGCGCCAGCAGCTTGGCCGGCGTGACCCAGTACTTC.

The genes are TRBV15 and TRBJ1-1; tentatively, D is TRBD1 (6 bases). Trimming stripped 3 bases from V and 9 bases from J, with 17 bases between. CDR3 size: 14 residues. CDR1 LNHNV and CDR2 YYDKDF come from the germline V gene (reference sequence). Here the CDR3 reads CATSRGTQGVKAFF. The CDR3 nucleotides read TGTGCCACCAGCAGGGGAACACAGGGAGTGAAAGCTTTCTTT.

This clone was counted once. This chain connects TRBV5-1 to TRBJ2-7, with TRBD2 identical over 12 bases. Germline V gives CDR1 SGHRS, CDR2 YFSETQ. The ends lost 0 bases at V and 5 bases at J; junction bases unmatched: 6. This CDR3 contains 16 residues. The CDR3 nucleotides are TGCGCCAGCAGCTTGGCTAGCGGGAGGGTGAGTCACGAGCAGTACTTC. This encodes CASSLASGRVSHEQYF.

The chain joins TRBV5-6 to TRBJ1-1; no firm D call. This CDR3 has 14 residues. Trimming left V 0 bases short and J 0 bases short, with 6 bases between. Germline V lookup: CDR1 SGHDT, CDR2 YYEEEE. The CDR3 here is CASSLAQLNTEAFF. The CDR3 nucleotides read TGTGCCAGCAGCTTGGCACAGCTGAACACTGAAGCTTTCTTT.

This sequence joins TRBV2 and TRBJ2-7; D unclear. Germline CDR1 is SNHLY and CDR2 is FYNNEI. V was trimmed by 4 bases and J by 3 bases, leaving 1 base between them. This CDR3 comprises 10 residues. The DNA of the CDR3 is TGTGCCAGCAGTGTCTACGAGCAGTACTTC. This codes for CASSVYEQYF.

The V and J genes are TRBV18 and TRBJ2-5; 15 positions agree with TRBD2. The ends lost 3 bases at V and 3 bases at J; junction bases unmatched: 5. This CDR3 has 17 residues. Germline V CDR1 and CDR2: KGHSH, LQKENI. CDR3: CASSPPGLAGGEETQYF. The DNA for the CDR3 is TGTGCCAGCTCACCTCCCGGACTAGCGGGGGGGGAAGAGACCCAGTACTTC.

A few counts support this clone. The V gene is TRBV7-2, the J gene TRBJ2-2; D gene uncertain. This CDR3 is built from 12 residues. V was clipped by 1 base and J by 3 bases, with 0 bases between them. The germline V gene encodes CDR1 SGHTA and CDR2 FQGNSA. The CDR3 DNA is TGTGCCAGCAGCTTAGACACCGGGGAGCTGTTTTTT. This translates into CASSLDTGELFF. Combining the CDR3 with reference TRBV7-2 and TRBJ2-2 gives the whole variable domain GAGVSQSPSNKVTEKGKDVELRCDPISGHTALYWYRQSLGQGLEFLIYFQGNSAPDKSGLPSDRFSAERTGGSVSTLTIQRTQQEDSAVYLCASSLDTGELFFGEGSRLTVL.

The genes are TRBV4-2 and TRBJ2-2, with no clear D. Trimming removed 0 bases from V and 0 bases from J, with 14 bases in between. The CDR3 sequence is 18 residues long. Germline V lookup: CDR1 LGHNA, CDR2 YNFKEQ. CDR3 region: CASSQEGPPATNTGELFF. The DNA for the CDR3 is TGTGCCAGCAGCCAAGAGGGCCCCCCAGCCACGAACACCGGGGAGCTGTTTTTT.